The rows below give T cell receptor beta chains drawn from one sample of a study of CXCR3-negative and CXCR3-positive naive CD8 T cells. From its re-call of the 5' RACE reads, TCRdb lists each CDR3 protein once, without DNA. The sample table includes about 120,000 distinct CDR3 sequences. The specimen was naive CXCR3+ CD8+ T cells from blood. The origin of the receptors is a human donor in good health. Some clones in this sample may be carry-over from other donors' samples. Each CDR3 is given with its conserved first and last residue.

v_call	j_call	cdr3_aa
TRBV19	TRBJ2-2	CASSPLAGTAGELFF
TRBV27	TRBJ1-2	CASTPGRYYGYTF
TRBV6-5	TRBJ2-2	CASSYSTGGTGELFF
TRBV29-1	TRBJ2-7	CSVEDLEYEQYF
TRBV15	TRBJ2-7	CATSSRTGGGHEQYF
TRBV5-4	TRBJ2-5	CASSLGQGGQETQYF
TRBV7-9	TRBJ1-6	CASSYGQGGSAPLHF
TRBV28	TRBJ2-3	CASSFARIDTQYF
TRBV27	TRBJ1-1	CASSWDTYTEAFF
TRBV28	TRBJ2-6	CASSLEGLSGANVLTF
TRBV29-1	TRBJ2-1	CSGQGRGGDEQFF
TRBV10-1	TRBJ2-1	CASSPITTQRINEQFF
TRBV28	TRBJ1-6	CASRTGLGFYNSPLHF
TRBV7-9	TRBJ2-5	CASSPDRQRKTQYF
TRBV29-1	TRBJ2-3	CSVVLAETDTQYF
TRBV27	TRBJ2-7	CASSHRDPYEQYF
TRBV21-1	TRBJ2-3	CASSKALATGDDVTDTQYF
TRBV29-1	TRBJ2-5	CSADRGIQETQYF
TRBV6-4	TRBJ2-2	CASSASGVTGELFF
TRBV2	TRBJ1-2	CARTGMIYGYTF
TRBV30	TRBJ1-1	CAWSVSSMGGTEAFF
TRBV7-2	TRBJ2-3	CASSPETSGVTDTQYF
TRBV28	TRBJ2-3	CASSLWGNADTQYF
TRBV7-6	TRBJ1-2	CASSPSTASSANYGYTF
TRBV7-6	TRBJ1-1	CASSLGTRTEAFF
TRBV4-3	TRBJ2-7	CASSQDMGDYEQYF
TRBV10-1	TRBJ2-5	CASSESGTEETQYF